Listed below are T cell receptor beta chains from one sample, sequenced in a study of blood T cell repertoires in COVID-19. Assay: immunoSEQ multiplex PCR; the TCRdb copy retains only in-frame clones and omits some. Here the sample spans 110,000 or so clones, around 83% being singletons. The specimen sequenced was peripheral blood. These receptors all come from a man aged 40-50 years with acute or convalescent COVID-19. CDR3s leave out the opening cysteine and the closing phenylalanine or tryptophan. Fields, in order: CDR3 protein, V gene, D gene, J gene. D genes are given only for firm matches.

ASSQGDTQY	TRBV18	.	TRBJ2-3
ASSFGSGGNRETQY	TRBV5-1	TRBD2	TRBJ2-5
ASSSTSDTDTQY	TRBV5-1	TRBD2	TRBJ2-3
ASSGRQRYEQY	TRBV2	.	TRBJ2-7
ASSVGQGNTEAF	TRBV9	TRBD1	TRBJ1-1
ASSIYEASANPYNEQF	TRBV19	.	TRBJ2-1
ASSFTGDTDTQY	TRBV5-1	TRBD1	TRBJ2-3
ASSITGDDSPLH	TRBV19	.	TRBJ1-6
ATSTSVGTDTQY	TRBV24-1	TRBD2	TRBJ2-3
ASKTQGFASNQPQH	TRBV5-1	.	TRBJ1-5
ASSPSSPDTQY	TRBV18	.	TRBJ2-3
ASSLPGQAAYGYT	TRBV7-9	TRBD1	TRBJ1-2
AISVPTSVNYGYT	TRBV10-3	.	TRBJ1-2
ASSRGAGLAGAPTAYEQY	TRBV4-1	TRBD2	TRBJ2-7
ASSFTGGGYT	TRBV5-4	TRBD1	TRBJ1-2
ASSGAGNSPLH	TRBV6-6	.	TRBJ1-6
ASSLHGEFSYEQY	TRBV11-2	.	TRBJ2-7
ASSLWGGNTEAF	TRBV5-4	.	TRBJ1-1
ASSFGNKYGYT	TRBV12-3/TRBV12-4	.	TRBJ1-2
ATSDPAGTYNEQF	TRBV24-1	.	TRBJ2-1
AWSVTGYEQY	TRBV30	TRBD1	TRBJ2-7
ASSESRGADEQY	TRBV10-2	.	TRBJ2-7
ASSEQAGPGWDQPQH	TRBV7-2	.	TRBJ1-5
ACQGPGGPQH	TRBV30	.	TRBJ1-5
ASSLGASGGQETQY	TRBV7-2	TRBD2	TRBJ2-5
ASSETTVSSYNSPLH	TRBV25-1	.	TRBJ1-6
ATAGTDTQY	TRBV2	.	TRBJ2-3
ASSLVIGSTDTQY	TRBV7-9	.	TRBJ2-3
ASSLSSRGNEQF	TRBV27	.	TRBJ2-1
ASSEPGEGVDTQY	TRBV10-2	.	TRBJ2-3
ASSPGQPNTEAF	TRBV28	.	TRBJ1-1
ASSTYQETQY	TRBV19	.	TRBJ2-5
ASSFSHVAGGADTQY	TRBV5-4	TRBD2	TRBJ2-3
ASSQDFDRGHQPQH	TRBV4-1	TRBD1	TRBJ1-5
ASSLSSAGPYNEQF	TRBV7-3	TRBD2	TRBJ2-1
ASTDHGTGDTEAF	TRBV19	TRBD1	TRBJ1-1
ASSPQQGDTDTQY	TRBV18	.	TRBJ2-3
ASSPTGGVSEKLF	TRBV5-1	.	TRBJ1-4
ASSMTGPHTGELF	TRBV5-1	.	TRBJ2-2
ASASGSSYNEQF	TRBV5-1	TRBD2	TRBJ2-1
ASSLGQGETGELF	TRBV5-4	.	TRBJ2-2
ATSEPGLAGEQF	TRBV24-1	TRBD2	TRBJ2-1
ASSRGQASSYNEQF	TRBV5-1	TRBD1	TRBJ2-1
SASNQATNYGYT	TRBV20-1	.	TRBJ1-2
ASSFGQGGEGY	TRBV7-2	.	TRBJ2-5
ASSEAVGQGEHQPQH	TRBV6-1	TRBD1	TRBJ1-5
ASRPMDRRGGEAF	TRBV3-1/TRBV3-2	.	TRBJ1-1
ASRCRVPYEQY	TRBV11-3	.	TRBJ2-7
ATSDLGGGKDTQY	TRBV24-1	.	TRBJ2-3
ASFFLTGGSNYGYT	TRBV5-4	TRBD1	TRBJ1-2
ASSPTGGGGTEAF	TRBV5-1	.	TRBJ1-1
ATAGWTENSPLH	TRBV2	.	TRBJ1-6
AIRANTEAF	TRBV10-3	.	TRBJ1-1
ASSTVGTGSYEQY	TRBV27	TRBD1	TRBJ2-7
ASSESRGSGSSYEQY	TRBV10-1	.	TRBJ2-7
ASSARLAGDRYNEQF	TRBV3-1/TRBV3-2	TRBD2	TRBJ2-1
ASSYTDEQY	TRBV6-2/TRBV6-3	.	TRBJ2-7
ASTLSGDNTEAF	TRBV7-9	.	TRBJ1-1
ATSGRLAGATQETQY	TRBV24-1	TRBD2	TRBJ2-5
AWGTGYDTGELF	TRBV30	TRBD1	TRBJ2-2